Presented here are 17 T cell receptor beta chains from one specimen sequenced in a study of PD-1 blockade in classical Hodgkin lymphoma. All trial patients relapsed after autologous stem cell transplantation. The study isolated CD8+ T cells from thawed PBMCs by magnetic negative selection. Only in-frame clones appear in the TCRdb table, and some are missing; sequencing was by immunoSEQ multiplex PCR. The table has 25,000 to 30,000 clones, about 86% seen once. The specimen comprised CD8+ T cells from blood, sampled at baseline. All receptors derive from a human donor with classical Hodgkin lymphoma.

The chain joins TRBV5-1 to TRBJ2-7, with 11 positions matching TRBD2. V lost 5 bases and J lost 0; bases outside the gene matches: 4. CDR1 SGHRS and CDR2 YFSETQ come from the germline V gene. The CDR3 is made up of 15 amino acids. The CDR3 loop is CASRGLAGPSYEQYF. CDR3 DNA sequence: TGCGCCAGCAGAGGACTAGCGGGCCCCTCCTACGAGCAGTACTTC.

The chain links TRBV10-3 to TRBJ1-1, with 7 bases lining up with TRBD1. With 6 bases clipped from V and 10 bases from J, the junction kept 5 bases outside the gene matches. The CDR3 totals 11 residues. Germline V gene sequence: CDR1 ENHRY, CDR2 SYGVKD. The CDR3 region is CAIREQGRAFF. In nucleotides, the CDR3 is TGTGCCATCAGAGAACAGGGGCGAGCTTTCTTT.

The rearrangement uses TRBV6-5 and TRBJ2-1, with TRBD2 matching over 15 bases. Trimming took 6 bases from V and 6 from J; bases not matched to a gene: 0. CDR3 length equals 14 residues. CDR1 is MNHEY and CDR2 is SVGAGI in the germline V gene. The DNA for the CDR3 is TGTGCCAGCAGGGGACTAGCGGGGGGCAATGAGCAGTTCTTC. Translated: CASRGLAGGNEQFF.

The rearrangement joins TRBV23-1 to TRBJ1-2, with D unclear. TRBV23-1 is placed among ORFs of uncertain function. The CDR3 totals 11 residues. V was pared by 4 bases and J by 6 bases, with 6 bases between. The CDR3 loop is CASSLVDGYTF. CDR3 DNA sequence: TGCGCCAGCAGTCTGGTCGATGGCTACACCTTC.

The chain has TRBV10-3 and TRBJ2-3; 14 bases are a match to TRBD2. This CDR3 is built from 16 residues. The junction had 6 bases not matched to a gene; V was cut back by 7 bases and J by 3 bases. Germline V gene data show CDR1 as ENHRY and CDR2 as SYGVKD. In DNA, the CDR3 is TGTGCCATCAAGGGGACTAGCGGGAGTATAACAGATACGCAGTATTTT. This codes for CAIKGTSGSITDTQYF.

V and J are TRBV6-5 and TRBJ1-2; no firm D call. Germline V gene sequence: CDR1 MNHEY, CDR2 SVGAGI. Trimming left V 6 bases short and J 8 bases short, with 10 bases between. There are 11 residues in the CDR3. The CDR3 region is CASRGGGGYTF. CDR3 DNA: TGTGCCAGCAGGGGCGGAGGAGGCTACACCTTC.

In nucleotides, the CDR3 is TGTGCCAGCAGCGAGTTAGCGGGAAGGTCCTACGAGCAGTACTTC. The encoded protein is CASSELAGRSYEQYF. The genes are TRBV9 and TRBJ2-7; 8 nucleotides line up with TRBD2. Trimming cost V 3 bases and J 1 base; bases outside gene matches: 6. Looked up from germline, CDR1 is SGDLS and CDR2 is YYNGEE. CDR3 length equals 15 residues.

The genes are TRBV7-9 and TRBJ2-3, with D perhaps TRBD1 (6 bases). Trimming removed 0 bases from V and 0 bases from J, with 10 bases in between. Germline CDR1 and CDR2: SEHNR and FQNEAQ (reference sequence). The CDR3 loop spans 16 amino acids. CDR3 sequence (DNA): TGTGCCAGCAGCTTAGCGGGGGCTTCTAGCACAGATACGCAGTATTTT. Translation gives CASSLAGASSTDTQYF.

The chain has TRBV2 and TRBJ1-2; no definite D call. Looked up from germline, CDR1 is SNHLY and CDR2 is FYNNEI. Deletions cut 10 bases from V and 0 bases from J, with 18 bases between. The CDR3 length is 15 residues. CDR3 in amino acids: CATTTISGANYGYTF. DNA of the CDR3: TGTGCCACGACAACCATATCCGGGGCTAACTATGGCTACACCTTC.

This chain uses TRBV25-1 with TRBJ2-7; TRBD2 might be the D (6 bases). V lost 8 bases, J lost 11 bases, and 7 bases lay in between. The germline gives CDR1 MGHDK, CDR2 SYGVNS. There are 8 residues in the CDR3. CDR3 coding DNA: TGTGCCAGCGGGGGGAAGTACTTC. Translation: CASGGKYF.

The V call is TRBV13, the J call TRBJ2-5; 7 nucleotides line up with TRBD2. Germline V gives CDR1 PRHDT, CDR2 FYEKMQ (reference sequence). Losses at the gene ends were 7 bases for V and 3 bases for J; bases not matched to a gene: 11. CDR3 length equals 15 residues. CDR3 sequence reads: CASTSMGTIKETQYF. The CDR3 DNA sequence: TGTGCCAGCACCTCGATGGGGACTATAAAAGAGACCCAGTACTTC.

The sample holds one count of this clone. The rearrangement links TRBV5-4 to TRBJ2-5; 11 bases line up with TRBD1. In germline, CDR1 is SGHNT, CDR2 YYREEE (reference sequence). The trim removed 5 bases at V and 4 bases at J, leaving 7 bases unmatched. The CDR3 loop spans 15 amino acids. The CDR3 coding sequence is TGTGCCAGCAGGGACAGGGGGCAGGTCGTAGAGACCCAGTACTTC. It specifies CASRDRGQVVETQYF.

The chain carries TRBV7-9 and TRBJ2-7, with D possibly being TRBD2 (6 bases). Trimming shortened V by 0 bases and J by 5 bases, and 11 bases separated the two germline ends. This CDR3 spans 14 amino acids. Per the germline V gene, CDR1 is SEHNR and CDR2 is FQNEAQ (reference sequence). CDR3: CASSLAGGRHEQYF. The CDR3, as DNA: TGTGCCAGCAGCTTAGCAGGAGGGAGGCACGAGCAGTACTTC.

The CDR3 nucleotides are TGTGCCAGCAGCCAAGACTGGATAAGCGAGACTGAAGCTTTCTTT. This encodes CASSQDWISETEAFF. The chain joins TRBV14 to TRBJ1-1; no clear D gene. The CDR3 is made up of 15 amino acids. V was shortened by 0 bases and J by 5 bases, with 13 bases between the two germline ends. The germline CDR1 and CDR2 sequences are SGHDN and FVKESK.

This clone has more than one count but fewer than ten. The chain is built from TRBV27 and TRBJ2-7; 7 nucleotides agree with TRBD1. The CDR3 is made up of 12 amino acids. Per the germline V gene, CDR1 is MNHEY and CDR2 is SMNVEV (reference sequence). Trimming removed 5 bases from V and 3 bases from J; junction bases left unmatched: 1. The CDR3 coding sequence is TGTGCCAGCAGTCGGGACAGCTACGAGCAGTACTTC. This sequence encodes CASSRDSYEQYF.

This chain links TRBV2 with TRBJ2-2; 7 nucleotides line up with TRBD2. Germline-derived CDR1 and CDR2 are SNHLY and FYNNEI. After removal of 7 bases from V and 3 bases from J, the junction contained 8 bases not matched to a gene. CDR3 size: 15 residues. The CDR3 DNA follows: TGTGCCAGCAAGCCCGGGAGGCGATACACCGGGGAGCTGTTTTTT. It specifies CASKPGRRYTGELFF.

The V gene is TRBV7-9, the J gene TRBJ2-1; 8 positions agree with TRBD2. The CDR3 contains 14 residues. V lost 1 base and J lost 8; bases outside the gene matches: 4. The germline gives CDR1 SEHNR, CDR2 FQNEAQ (reference sequence). CDR3 amino acids: CASSLGSGSYEQFF. As DNA, the CDR3 is TGTGCCAGCAGCTTAGGGAGCGGGAGCTATGAGCAGTTCTTC.